These 16 T cell receptor beta chains share one sample of origin, sequenced in a study of T cells in Graves' hyperthyroidism and ophthalmopathy. RNA transcripts yielded amplified TCR beta CDR3 regions. HTBI primers were employed in a first-round RT-PCR of the TCR CDR3. TCRdb re-called the multiplex PCR reads through MiXCR, storing one row per CDR3 protein. The sample lists about 400,000 distinct CDR3 sequences, roughly 13% seen once, with 5% to 6.5% in the top ten. The sample comprised blood. The origin of the receptors is a woman between 18 and 30 years old with Graves' hyperthyroidism.

This sequence joins TRBV2 and TRBJ1-2; 12 nucleotides align to TRBD1. The CDR3 is 15 amino acids. The junction had 5 bases not matched to a gene; V was cut back by 3 bases and J by 6 bases. Germline CDR1 and CDR2: SNHLY and FYNNEI. CDR3 region: CASSDVGTGGNGYTF. The CDR3 coding sequence is TGTGCCAGCAGTGACGTCGGGACAGGGGGCAATGGCTACACCTTC.

This clonotype was recorded many times. V is TRBV7-2 and J is TRBJ1-3; possibly TRBD1 for D (5 bases). The CDR3 has 13 amino acids. Germline V gene sequence: CDR1 SGHTA, CDR2 FQGNSA. V shed 4 bases and J shed 4 bases, with 8 bases lying between them. As DNA, the CDR3 is TGTGCCAGCAGCTGGGACTGGGGAAACACCATATATTTT. Protein: CASSWDWGNTIYF.

This clonotype was detected ten times or more. This chain uses TRBV11-2 with TRBJ2-7; 8 nucleotides align to TRBD1. The CDR3 loop spans 15 amino acids. Trimming cost V 7 bases and J 5 bases; bases outside gene matches: 13. Per the germline V gene, CDR1 is SGHAT and CDR2 is FQNNGV. The CDR3 spells CASNPVRGRGHEQYF. CDR3 DNA sequence: TGTGCCAGCAACCCTGTCAGGGGGCGCGGCCACGAGCAGTACTTC.

As concerns this clonotype: It may be a read error: a sequence one base away is much more abundant. CDR3 nucleotides: TGTGCCAGCAGTTCTGCTGCCACAGATACGCAGTATTTT. This sequence encodes CASSSAATDTQYF. This chain uses TRBV27 with TRBJ2-3; no clear D. Germline V gene lookup returns CDR1 MNHEY and CDR2 SMNVEV (reference sequence). Trimming pared 4 bases from V and 2 bases from J, leaving 7 bases between. This CDR3 region has 13 residues.

The chain is built from TRBV6-1 and TRBJ1-4; D might be TRBD1 (5 bases). Trimming took off 6 bases at V and 0 bases at J, with 8 bases between the two ends. Germline CDR1 is MNHNS and CDR2 is SASEGT. The CDR3 totals 14 residues. CDR3 DNA: TGTGCCAGCAGGATGACAGCAACTAATGAAAAACTGTTTTTT. Its translation is CASRMTATNEKLFF.

This clonotype has a handful of counts. V and J are TRBV5-1 and TRBJ1-5; the D is unclear. This CDR3 spans 16 amino acids. The V gene's germline CDR1 is SGHRS and CDR2 YFSETQ. The V end lost 0 bases, the J end lost 5 bases, and 15 bases lay between the germline ends. CDR3 nucleotide sequence: TGCGCCAGCAGCTTGGGGCCCGGCGTTGGCGATCAGCCCCAGCATTTT. Residues: CASSLGPGVGDQPQHF.

The gene calls are TRBV4-2 and TRBJ1-1; possible D gene TRBD1, 5 bases. This CDR3 spans 15 amino acids. Trimming removed 0 bases at V and 0 bases at J, with 8 bases between. Per the germline V gene, CDR1 is LGHNA and CDR2 is YNFKEQ. The CDR3 here is CASSQEGTMNTEAFF. In DNA, the CDR3 is TGTGCCAGCAGCCAAGAGGGGACGATGAACACTGAAGCTTTCTTT.

As for this clonotype: A much more abundant neighbour one base away suggests this may be a read error. The chain combines TRBV6-2 or TRBV6-3 with TRBJ1-1; 8 nucleotides align to TRBD1. Germline-derived CDR1 and CDR2 are MNHEY and SVGEGT. This CDR3 contains 17 residues. The CDR3 DNA follows: TGTGCCAGCAGTGCCCGCCGGGACAGGTCTATGAACACTGAAGTTTTCTTT. Protein product: CASSARRDRSMNTEVFF.

Regarding this clonotype: This sequence may be a read error, since a much larger clone differs from it by one base. The chain carries TRBV2 and TRBJ2-1, with a possible D match to TRBD2 (6 bases). Trimming took off 4 bases at V and 2 bases at J, with 12 bases between the two ends. CDR1 and CDR2 from the germline V gene are SNHLY and FYNNEI. The CDR3 runs to 15 residues. The CDR3 nucleotides are TGTGCCAGCAGTGCTTCCGCGGGAACCTACAATGAGCAGTTCTTC. This sequence encodes CASSASAGTYNEQFF.

This clonotype was seen many times. V and J are TRBV27 and TRBJ2-1, with D perhaps TRBD2 (5 bases). The CDR3 extends over 14 amino acids. The V gene's germline CDR1 is MNHEY and CDR2 SMNVEV (reference sequence). The germline V and J ends were trimmed by 5 bases and 9 bases, with 17 bases remaining between them. The CDR3 DNA is TGTGCCAGCAGTCCCCGGACCGAGGCGGGTGAGCAGTTCTTC. Its protein product is CASSPRTEAGEQFF.

The chain recombines TRBV28 with TRBJ1-2; D not resolved. Germline assignment: CDR1 MDHEN and CDR2 SYDVKM. The CDR3 length is 15 residues. Trimming took off 5 bases at V and 3 bases at J, with 16 bases between the two ends. CDR3 sequence (DNA): TGTGCCAGCAGTAGTTTTTCTCAGGCGCACTATGGCTACACCTTC. Amino acid sequence: CASSSFSQAHYGYTF.

This clonotype was found a few times. The V gene is TRBV11-2, the J gene TRBJ1-1, with no clear D. This CDR3 is built from 13 residues. Germline CDR1 SGHAT, CDR2 FQNNGV. V lost 5 bases to trimming and J lost 12 bases, with 19 bases between them. The CDR3: CASSQGTSGYPFF. The CDR3, as DNA: TGTGCCAGCAGCCAAGGAACGTCGGGGTATCCTTTCTTT.

This clonotype was seen at least ten times. This rearrangement joins TRBV5-8 to TRBJ2-1; weak D call: TRBD1 (5 bases). Germline CDR1 and CDR2: SGHTS and YDEGEE. CDR3 length: 15 amino acids. V shed 4 bases and J shed 4 bases, with 15 bases lying between them. The CDR3 DNA reads TGTGCCAGCAGCCCCCAACCAGCAGGGTACAATGAGCAGTTCTTC. Amino acids: CASSPQPAGYNEQFF.

This clonotype was counted many times. The chain uses TRBV5-6 and TRBJ2-3; no firm D call. Trimming shortened V by 4 bases and J by 0 bases, and 18 bases separated the two germline ends. The germline gives CDR1 SGHDT, CDR2 YYEEEE. There are 17 residues in the CDR3. CDR3 residues: CASSPLVLDTSTDTQYF. In DNA form, the CDR3 reads TGTGCCAGCAGCCCCCTAGTCCTCGACACTAGCACAGATACGCAGTATTTT.

This clonotype was seen repeatedly, ten times or more. V and J are TRBV7-6 and TRBJ2-7; 7 nucleotides agree with TRBD2. This CDR3 is 14 amino acids long. V lost 3 bases to trimming and J lost 3 bases; unmatched junction nucleotides: 5. Germline V lookup: CDR1 SGHVS, CDR2 FNYEAQ. CDR3 coding DNA: TGTGCCAGCAGCTTGAGCGGGACGGGCTACGAGCAGTACTTC. It codes for CASSLSGTGYEQYF.

This chain connects TRBV28 to TRBJ2-6; the D gene is possibly TRBD1 (6 bases). Germline values: CDR1 MDHEN, CDR2 SYDVKM. The length of the CDR3 is 15 residues. The germline V and J ends were trimmed by 5 bases and 4 bases, with 12 bases remaining between them. CDR3 sequence: CASSPMGAGANVLTF. CDR3 coding DNA: TGTGCCAGCAGTCCCATGGGGGCGGGGGCCAACGTCCTGACTTTC.